Given below is one T cell receptor (beta chain) in context. This entry comes from a study of blood T cell repertoires in COVID-19. Overall study: COVID-19 samples collected from the United States, Italy and Spain covered acute and convalescent phases. PBMCs, B-cell-depleted T cells, or T cells provided the cDNA or gDNA that made up the material.

The CDR3 runs 15 residues. Trimming removed 4 bases at V and 4 bases at J, with 16 bases between. The germline V gene encodes CDR1 LNHDA and CDR2 SQIVND (reference sequence). In the original workflow: Amplifying reference gene primers gave estimates of nucleated cell counts. The protocol was immunoSEQ multiplex PCR, while the TCRdb copy is restricted to in-frame clones and leaves out a portion. Clone size and V and J calls were adopted from that table, with D and trimming inferred from the DNA. The profile shows about 64,000 clones, approximately 82% of them singletons. Material for sequencing was peripheral blood. The TCR originated in a woman aged 60-75 years with acute or convalescent COVID-19. The chain employs TRBV19 and TRBJ1-2; unclear D gene. CDR3 in DNA: TGTGCCAGTAGTACCCCCAGGATTATGGGCTATGGCTACACCTTC. Protein product: CASSTPRIMGYGYTF.